This TCR beta chain was sequenced for a study of T cell repertoires in cytomegalovirus infection (dated by TCRdb to the late 2010s). Concerning the study at large: Because public TCR beta signatures pointed to carriage of CMV infection together with the matching HLA type, the HLA type of each donor mattered for the analysis. Overall study outcomes, separate from this receptor: Cumulative frequency of public TCR beta family members discriminated carriers of CMV infection plus the relevant HLA type in this cohort and an independent approximately 340-donor cohort. The ex vivo response was dominated by HLA-C-restricted CMV-specific TCR beta clonotypes, which also provided the single most frequent clonotype in two of eight donors.

The junction shows trimming of 0 bases on V and 2 bases on J, and the gene matches do not reach 5 bases of it. Taken from the germline V gene, the CDR1 and CDR2 loops are SQVTM and ANQGSEA. From its cysteine to its phenylalanine, the CDR3 spans 16 amino acids. Solely the CDR3 DNA is kept, with 48 bases framed from the first base. Concerning this clonotype: The antigen it binds to is not known. No much larger clone exists at a distance of one base, and base qualities are not known.

Sequencing used an Illumina HiSeq 1500. Starting from the raw public reads, TCRdb applied fastp trimming at Q25, assembled clones with MiXCR and retained in-frame beta chains. Each CDR3 protein appears once, grouped with its most common genes and DNA. The table for this sample lists approximately 490,000 distinct CDR3 sequences; approximately 10% of them were counted only once. The biggest ten clones account for more than 8.5% of the sample. This TCR came from a human donor in good health (CMV status not recorded). Some clones in this sample may be carry-over from other donors' samples. The rearrangement joined TRBV29-1 to TRBJ2-1; 9 central bases correspond to TRBD2. Sequences were obtained from PBMCs. The CDR3 amino acid sequence is: CSVEDWRGRAYNEQFF. The DNA sequence reads TGCAGCGTTGAAGATTGGCGCGGGAGGGCCTACAATGAGCAGTTCTTC.